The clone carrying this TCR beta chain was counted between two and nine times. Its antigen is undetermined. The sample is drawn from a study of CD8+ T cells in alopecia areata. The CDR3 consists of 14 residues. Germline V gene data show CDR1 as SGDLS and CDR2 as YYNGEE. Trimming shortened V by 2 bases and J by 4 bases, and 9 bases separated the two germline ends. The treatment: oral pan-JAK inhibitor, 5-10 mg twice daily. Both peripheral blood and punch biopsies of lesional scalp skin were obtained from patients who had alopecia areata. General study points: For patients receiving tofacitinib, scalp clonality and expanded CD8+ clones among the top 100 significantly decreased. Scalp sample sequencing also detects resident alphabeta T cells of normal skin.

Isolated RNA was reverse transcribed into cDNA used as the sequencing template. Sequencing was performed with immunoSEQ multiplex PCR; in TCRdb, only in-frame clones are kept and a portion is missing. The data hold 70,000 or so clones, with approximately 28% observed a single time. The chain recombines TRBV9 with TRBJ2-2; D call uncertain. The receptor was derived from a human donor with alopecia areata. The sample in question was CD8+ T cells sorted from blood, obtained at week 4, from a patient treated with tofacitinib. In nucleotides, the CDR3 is TGTGCCAGCAGCGTCGATTTGCGCACCGGGGAGCTGTTTTTT. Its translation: CASSVDLRTGELFF. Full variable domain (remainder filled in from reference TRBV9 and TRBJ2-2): DSGVTQTPKHLITATGQRVTLRCSPRSGDLSVYWYQQSLDQGLQFLIQYYNGEERAKGNILERFSAQQFPDLHSELNLSSLELGDSALYFCASSVDLRTGELFFGEGSRLTVL.